This entry lists 15 T cell receptor beta chains sequenced from one sample in a study of cytomegalovirus exposure and HLA in healthy donors (dated by TCRdb to 2016 to 2017). Receptors were amplified or captured by the immunoSEQ multiplex PCR assay. For the multiplex PCR, a mixture combining 60 forward primers for TCR Vbeta segments and 13 reverse primers for TCR Jbeta segments was used. Entries here come from immuneACCESS through TCRdb and include only in-frame sequences with V and J called. Some clones fail to appear in such tables; in the studies checked, an unresolved V gene covers under half of the shortfall, and the cause of the remainder is unknown. The sample includes fewer than 150,000 clones, with around 80% observed a single time. The top ten hold around 5% of the sample. Sequenced input: PBMCs. Source of these receptors: a man aged 25-45 years in good health.

The chain uses TRBV18 and TRBJ1-1, with 7 bases aligning to TRBD1. CDR3 length: 13 amino acids. The germline V gene has CDR1 KGHSH and CDR2 LQKENI. V lost 10 bases and J lost 5; bases outside the gene matches: 10. CDR3 sequence (DNA): TGTGCCACCCGAGGGGGCGCGGGGACTGAAGCTTTCTTT. It codes for CATRGGAGTEAFF.

This clone was detected only once. This chain uses TRBV7-2 with TRBJ2-1; 7 nucleotides align to TRBD2. CDR1 and CDR2 from the germline V gene are SGHTA and FQGNSA. Trimming removed 5 bases from V and 4 bases from J; junction bases left unmatched: 8. The CDR3 contains 15 residues. For the CDR3, the DNA is TGTGCCAGCAGCCCTGTAGCGGGCAGGTACAATGAGCAGTTCTTC. It yields the protein CASSPVAGRYNEQFF.

The chain uses TRBV7-7 and TRBJ2-5; D not certain. The CDR3 is 13 residues long. Germline values: CDR1 SSHAT, CDR2 FNYEAQ (reference sequence). Trimming took off 2 bases at V and 5 bases at J, with 9 bases between the two ends. This CDR3 is CASSLTELETQYF. CDR3 bases: TGTGCCAGCAGCTTAACGGAGTTGGAGACCCAGTACTTC.

This chain links TRBV2 with TRBJ2-3; TRBD1 aligns across 8 bases. Germline CDR1 and CDR2: SNHLY and FYNNEI. The CDR3 has 15 residues. V was clipped by 8 bases and J by 0 bases; unmatched bases: 7. The CDR3: CASHTQGASTDTQYF. The DNA of the CDR3 is TGTGCCAGCCATACCCAGGGGGCAAGCACAGATACGCAGTATTTT.

The CDR3 spells CASSVGNADTEAFF. CDR3 in DNA: TGTGCCAGCAGCGTAGGGAACGCGGACACTGAAGCTTTCTTT. The genes are TRBV9 and TRBJ1-1, with D unresolved. This CDR3 is 14 amino acids long. Deletions cut 0 bases from V and 3 bases from J, with 9 bases between. The germline CDR1 and CDR2 sequences are SGDLS and YYNGEE.

The rearrangement links TRBV27 to TRBJ2-2; a weak D match, TRBD2 (6 bases). This CDR3 has 16 amino acids. Germline V gene sequence: CDR1 MNHEY, CDR2 SMNVEV (reference sequence). With 6 bases removed from V and 1 base from J, the gap between germline ends came to 15 bases. In nucleotides, the CDR3 is TGTGCCAGCAGGGTGTTCTCAGCGGGGAACACCGGGGAGCTGTTTTTT. Residues: CASRVFSAGNTGELFF.

The table lists this clone with a few counts. The chain's CDR3 is CASSDGGVQETQYF. In nucleotides, the CDR3 is TGCGCCAGCAGCGACGGAGGGGTCCAAGAGACCCAGTACTTC. J is TRBJ2-5 and V is TRBV5-1; D possibly corresponds to TRBD2 (6 bases). V was trimmed by 4 bases and J by 1 base, leaving 11 bases between them. Per the germline V gene, CDR1 is SGHRS and CDR2 is YFSETQ. The CDR3 is 14 amino acids.

With regard to this clone: One junction end disagrees with the germline gene, perhaps due to a read error. The chain combines TRBV6-6 with TRBJ1-1; D uncertain. Per germline, CDR1 MNHNY and CDR2 SVGAGI (reference sequence). This CDR3 spans 12 amino acids. The CDR3 here is CASSYREAGLAF. The DNA of the CDR3 is TGTGCCAGCAGTTACCGCGAGGCGGGCCTCGCCTTT.

The J gene is TRBJ2-2, the V gene TRBV7-3; 10 bases are a match to TRBD1. The CDR3 totals 15 residues. Germline-derived CDR1 and CDR2 are SGHTA and FQGTGA. V trimming: 4 bases; J trimming: 5 bases; junction bases outside the gene matches: 4. As DNA, the CDR3 is TGTGCCAGCAGCTCGGGACAGGGGTATACCGGGGAGCTGTTTTTT. This sequence encodes CASSSGQGYTGELFF.

The CDR3 region has the DNA TGTGCCAGCTCACCACAGGACCTATACCCGGGGGGTTTCTTT. As protein: CASSPQDLYPGGFF. The rearrangement joins TRBV18 to TRBJ1-1; D is possibly TRBD1 (5 bases). The V gene's germline CDR1 is KGHSH and CDR2 LQKENI. V gave up 1 base and J gave up 13 bases, with 19 bases separating them. This CDR3 is built from 14 residues.

The chain employs TRBV28 and TRBJ1-3; D gene ambiguous. Germline V gene sequence: CDR1 MDHEN, CDR2 SYDVKM. The length of the CDR3 is 15 residues. The germline V and J ends were trimmed by 5 bases and 4 bases, with 15 bases remaining between them. The CDR3: CASSPRGAGGNTIYF. The CDR3 region has the DNA TGTGCCAGCAGTCCACGCGGAGCCGGAGGAAACACCATATATTTT. The whole variable domain, filled in from reference TRBV28 and TRBJ1-3, reads DVKVTQSSRYLVKRTGEKVFLECVQDMDHENMFWYRQDPGLGLRLIYFSYDVKMKEKGDIPEGYSVSREKKERFSLILESASTNQTSMYLCASSPRGAGGNTIYFGEGSWLTVV.

The chain has TRBV27 and TRBJ2-7, with a possible D match to TRBD2 (5 bases). Germline V CDR1 and CDR2: MNHEY, SMNVEV (reference sequence). This CDR3 region has 15 residues. Trimming removed 5 bases from V and 2 bases from J, with 16 bases in between. CDR3 sequence (DNA): TGTGCCAGCAGTCCCACGGACTTTCTAACCTACGAGCAGTACTTC. Residues: CASSPTDFLTYEQYF.

The chain carries TRBV7-2 and TRBJ2-5; maybe TRBD1 (8 bases). Per the germline V gene, CDR1 is SGHTA and CDR2 is FQGNSA. This CDR3 contains 16 residues. Trimming took 4 bases from V and 0 from J, leaving 15 bases between them. CDR3 DNA sequence: TGTGCCAGCAGCTGGACAGGGAGGGGGGACCAAGAGACCCAGTACTTC. Translating gives CASSWTGRGDQETQYF.

The CDR3 here is CASSSGQSNQPQHF. Written as DNA, the CDR3 is TGTGCCAGCTCATCCGGACAGAGCAATCAGCCCCAGCATTTT. V and J are TRBV18 and TRBJ1-5; the D gene is possibly TRBD1 (6 bases). Per the germline V gene, CDR1 is KGHSH and CDR2 is LQKENI. This CDR3 comprises 14 residues. V was shortened by 5 bases and J by 1 base, with 9 bases between the two germline ends.

The sample holds a few counts of this clone. V is TRBV19 and J is TRBJ1-2; 9 bases agree with TRBD1. CDR1 is LNHDA and CDR2 is SQIVND in the germline V gene (reference sequence). After removal of 8 bases from V and 7 bases from J, the junction contained 2 bases not matched to a gene. This CDR3 spans 11 amino acids. CDR3 in DNA: TGTGCCAGTCGGACAGGGGCTGGCTACACCTTC. Translating gives CASRTGAGYTF.